The next 2 T cell receptor beta chains were all read from a single sample in a study of long-term antiretroviral therapy in people with HIV. The assay, immunoSEQ v3.0, was run at survey level. Produced via immunoSEQ multiplex PCR; TCRdb's table is partial and in-frame only. The profile shows under 25,000 clones, more than 85% of them singletons. The input for sequencing was unsorted PBMCs, taken 7.6 years after starting antiretroviral therapy. These receptor sequences come from a woman in her thirties or forties with HIV.

In regard to this clone: This sample also contains other DNA sequences that code for the same CDR3. The V call is TRBV6-5, the J call TRBJ2-7, with D perhaps matching TRBD1 (5 bases). Germline assignment: CDR1 MNHEY and CDR2 SVGAGI. V shed 3 bases and J shed 4 bases, with 16 bases lying between them. The CDR3 loop spans 15 amino acids. The CDR3 sequence is CASSYGAGSTYEQYF. CDR3 nucleotides: TGTGCCAGCAGTTATGGGGCAGGTAGTACTTACGAGCAGTACTTC.

V gene TRBV7-3 combines with J gene TRBJ2-5, with 8 bases lining up with TRBD2. The CDR3 covers 15 residues. Losses at the gene ends were 2 bases for V and 2 bases for J; bases not matched to a gene: 4. In germline, CDR1 is SGHTA, CDR2 FQGTGA. In DNA form, the CDR3 reads TGTGCCAGCAGCTTAGGGACTAGGCCTCAAGAGACCCAGTACTTC. Translated, it gives CASSLGTRPQETQYF.